Sequencing of this T cell receptor beta chain was carried out in a study of T cells in Graves' hyperthyroidism and ophthalmopathy. Looked up from germline, CDR1 is LNHDA and CDR2 is SQIVND (reference sequence). CDR3 size: 15 residues. Trimming took 9 bases from V and 0 from J; bases not matched to a gene: 4. In this sample, this clonotype turned up a few times. Any patient presenting with uncontrolled infection, other autoimmune disease, pregnancy or lactation was left out. The diagnoses drew upon clinical symptoms, serum thyroxine and TRAb, thyroid ultrasound and orbital computed tomography. Using RNA transcripts as the source, TCR beta CDR3 regions were amplified. During a first-round RT-PCR of the TCR CDR3, the HTBI primer set was used. Via MiXCR, TCRdb re-called the multiplex PCR reads, giving one row per CDR3 protein. The sample holds roughly 500,000 distinct CDR3 sequences; 22% are singletons and the top ten take around 47%.

The chain employs TRBV19 and TRBJ2-2, with 10 bases identical to TRBD2. Material: blood. The clonotype was recovered from a woman in her 70s with Graves' ophthalmopathy. CDR3 nucleotide sequence: TGTGCCAGCAATCTAGCGGGAGCGAACACCGGGGAGCTGTTTTTT. Protein: CASNLAGANTGELFF. The entire variable domain, with the rest obtained from reference TRBV19 and TRBJ2-2, is as follows: DGGITQSPKYLFRKEGQNVTLSCEQNLNHDAMYWYRQDPGQGLRLIYYSQIVNDFQKGDIAEGYSVSREKKESFPLTVTSAQKNPTAFYLCASNLAGANTGELFFGEGSRLTVL.